This T cell receptor (beta chain) was recorded in a study of T cell responses to AZD1222 COVID-19 vaccine. Comments on this clone: Its antigen is unidentified.

The protocol was immunoSEQ multiplex PCR, while the TCRdb copy is restricted to in-frame clones and leaves out a portion. The sample contains 150,000 to 200,000 clones, approximately 94% of which appear only once. This CDR3 is built from 15 residues. In germline, CDR1 is LGHNA, CDR2 YNFKEQ. The trim removed 0 bases at V and 2 bases at J, leaving 1 base unmatched. The study's findings and limits: Compared with day 0, the breadth and depth of the Spike-specific TCR repertoire rose significantly after two doses of AZD1222.

The clonotype comes from an adult in good health. The sample was peripheral blood, taken on day 0 of AZD1222 vaccination. The chain uses TRBV4-2 and TRBJ1-3, with 7 bases fitting TRBD1. CDR3 DNA sequence: TGTGCCAGCAGCCAAGATGGGACAGCTGGAAACACCATATATTTT. As protein: CASSQDGTAGNTIYF.